Below, 10 T cell receptor beta chains from the same sample are listed, as sequenced in a study of T cells after yellow fever vaccination. TCRdb reanalysed the 5' RACE reads using MiXCR and keeps one entry per CDR3 protein. The sample lists a few hundred thousand distinct CDR3 sequences, 6% to 8% occurring once. The sample here was CD4+ T cells sorted from PBMCs, taken on the day of the yellow fever booster vaccination. These receptor sequences come from a man in his thirties or forties who received the YFV17D yellow fever vaccine.

This clonotype has just a few counts. The V and J genes are TRBV7-2 and TRBJ2-3; 7 bases match TRBD2. V gave up 7 bases and J gave up 7 bases; unmatched junction bases: 8. CDR1 SGHTA and CDR2 FQGNSA come from the germline V gene. The length of the CDR3 is 13 residues. The DNA for the CDR3 is TGTGCCAGCAACCTACTAGCGACGAATACGCAGTATTTT. Translation: CASNLLATNTQYF.

This clonotype was counted ten times or more. This sequence joins TRBV12-3 or TRBV12-4 and TRBJ2-4, with 8 bases lining up with TRBD1. V trimming: 2 bases; J trimming: 10 bases; junction bases outside the gene matches: 1. The CDR3 is 12 amino acids. The CDR3 reads CASSLRQGIQYF. The CDR3 DNA reads TGTGCCAGCAGTTTAAGACAGGGGATTCAGTACTTC.

The chain couples TRBV5-6 to TRBJ2-1; the D is unclear. The germline CDR1 and CDR2 sequences are SGHDT and YYEEEE. Deletions cut 4 bases from V and 12 bases from J, with 17 bases between. This CDR3 is 13 amino acids long. Written as DNA, the CDR3 is TGTGCCAGCAGCCTCGGGCTCCTTTGGGGGCAGTTCTTC. Its protein is CASSLGLLWGQFF.

In this sample, this clonotype turned up many times. The chain carries TRBV7-3 and TRBJ2-5; D is uncertain. V lost 3 bases and J 2 bases, leaving 7 bases between the germline ends. The CDR3 spans 13 residues. Per germline, CDR1 SGHTA and CDR2 FQGTGA. The CDR3: CASSFTVQETQYF. DNA of the CDR3: TGTGCCAGCAGCTTCACAGTACAAGAGACCCAGTACTTC.

This clonotype was detected only a few times. The V call is TRBV12-5, the J call TRBJ2-7; no firm D call. CDR3 length equals 12 residues. Germline CDR1 and CDR2: LGHNT and FRNRAP. V shed 4 bases and J shed 3 bases, with 7 bases lying between them. CDR3 region: CASGSGSYEQYF. In DNA form, the CDR3 reads TGTGCTAGTGGTTCTGGCAGCTACGAGCAGTACTTC.

The chain joins TRBV18 to TRBJ2-4; TRBD1 matches 8 bases. The CDR3 extends over 17 amino acids. Germline CDR1 KGHSH, CDR2 LQKENI. The ends lost 2 bases at V and 0 bases at J; junction bases unmatched: 6. This CDR3 reads CASSPTGDRLAKNIQYF. CDR3 bases: TGTGCCAGCTCACCAACAGGGGACAGGCTAGCCAAAAACATTCAGTACTTC.

The gene calls are TRBV20-1 and TRBJ2-5; 10 bases are shared with TRBD2. The CDR3 sequence is 14 residues long. Germline CDR1 is DFQATT and CDR2 is SNEGSKA (reference sequence). Trimming took 4 bases from V and 2 from J; bases not matched to a gene: 4. The CDR3: CSAKIAGGQETQYF. DNA for the CDR3: TGCAGTGCTAAAATAGCGGGAGGACAAGAGACCCAGTACTTC.

This clonotype was recorded a few times. In nucleotides, the CDR3 is TGTGCCATCAGGGAGGACAGGGAAGGTGAGCAGTTCTTC. It encodes CAIREDREGEQFF. The rearrangement uses TRBV10-3 and TRBJ2-1, with 8 nucleotides matching TRBD1. Germline values: CDR1 ENHRY, CDR2 SYGVKD. There are 13 residues in the CDR3. Losses at the gene ends were 6 bases for V and 9 bases for J; bases not matched to a gene: 7.

This clonotype occurred a few times. V and J are TRBV12-3 or TRBV12-4 and TRBJ2-7, with 7 bases matching TRBD1. The V gene end was trimmed by 6 bases and the J gene end by 2 bases; junction bases not matched to a gene: 7. The CDR3 extends over 14 amino acids. CDR3 region: CASRRDRTAYEQYF. CDR3 DNA sequence: TGTGCCAGCAGACGGGACAGAACGGCCTACGAGCAGTACTTC.

There are many counts of this clonotype. The genes are TRBV6-5 and TRBJ2-7; tentatively, D is TRBD1 or TRBD2 (5 bases each). V gave up 6 bases and J gave up 5 bases, with 17 bases separating them. Germline CDR1 and CDR2: MNHEY and SVGAGI. This CDR3 has 14 amino acids. CDR3 sequence: CASSYPTGTHEQYF. The CDR3 DNA follows: TGTGCCAGCAGCTACCCGACCGGGACCCACGAGCAGTACTTC.